Below are 25 T cell receptor beta chains sequenced from a single sample in a study of molecular identifiers for immune sequencing clone quantification. TCRdb re-derived calls from the PCR reads in MiXCR, one entry per CDR3 protein. The sample includes about 640,000 distinct CDR3 sequences, 15% to 20% of them seen just once. Sequenced: naive CD8+ T cells from blood, with Jurkat cell RNA spiked in. The subset denotes: FACS-sorted CD8+CD4-CCR7+CD45RA+ naive T cells. The receptors derive from a human donor in good health. Some libraries in this study had Jurkat cell RNA spiked in.

This clonotype was detected many times. This chain joins TRBV3-2 and TRBJ2-3. TRBV3-2 is labeled a pseudogene. The CDR3 runs to 15 residues. CDR3 amino acids: CASSHWGNNTDTQYF. CDR3 nucleotides: TGTGCCAGCAGCCATTGGGGTAACAACACAGATACGCAGTATTTT.

In regard to this clonotype: One base away lies a much larger clone, so this may be a sequencing read error. J is TRBJ2-1 and V is TRBV20-1; D tentatively fits TRBD1 or TRBD2 (5 bases each). This CDR3 is 16 amino acids long. The germline V gene encodes CDR1 DFQATT and CDR2 SNEGSKA (reference sequence). Here the CDR3 DNA reads TGCAGTGCTAGAGATCTTCTCCGGGACCAACACAATGAGCGGTTCTTC. Translating it yields CSARDLLRDQHNERFF.

This clonotype was seen many times. V usage is TRBV7-9 and J usage is TRBJ2-5; 8 bases agree with TRBD1. The CDR3 has 15 residues. V gave up 6 bases and J gave up 0 bases; unmatched junction bases: 6. CDR1 is SEHNR and CDR2 is FQNEAQ in the germline V gene (reference sequence). This chain's CDR3 is CASRPPGQDQETQYF. CDR3 DNA sequence: TGTGCCAGCAGGCCCCCGGGACAGGACCAAGAGACCCAGTACTTC.

In this sample, this clonotype turned up a few times. The CDR3 sequence: CASSGIEGGLYEQYF. Here the CDR3 DNA reads TGTGCCAGCAGCGGGATCGAGGGGGGCCTCTACGAGCAGTACTTC. The J gene is TRBJ2-7, the V gene TRBV28; D tentatively fits TRBD1 or TRBD2 (6 bases each). CDR1 and CDR2 from the germline V gene are MDHEN and SYDVKM. Trimming shortened V by 6 bases and J by 3 bases, and 18 bases separated the two germline ends. The CDR3 covers 15 residues.

Many counts were recorded for this clonotype. J is TRBJ1-2 and V is TRBV28, with D perhaps matching TRBD1 (6 bases). Germline CDR1 is MDHEN and CDR2 is SYDVKM. CDR3 length: 13 residues. Trimming shortened V by 5 bases and J by 4 bases, and 11 bases separated the two germline ends. DNA of the CDR3: TGTGCCAGCAGTAACAGGGATAGCTATGGCTACACCTTC. It codes for CASSNRDSYGYTF.

This clonotype appeared many times. The J gene is TRBJ2-1, the V gene TRBV29-1; 8 nucleotides align to TRBD2. The V segment lost 8 bases and the J segment 16 bases; nucleotides outside the gene matches: 13. This CDR3 spans 11 amino acids. Germline-derived CDR1 and CDR2 are SQVTM and ANQGSEA. In DNA, the CDR3 is TGCAGCCCGAGCGCCGGGACTAGAAGATTCTTC. It encodes CSPSAGTRRFF.

Ten or more counts support this clonotype. J is TRBJ2-1 and V is TRBV11-2; 8 bases are a match to TRBD2. Germline-derived CDR1 and CDR2 are SGHAT and FQNNGV. Trimming cost V 1 base and J 4 bases; bases outside gene matches: 3. The CDR3 spans 15 residues. The CDR3 here is CASSLVAGLYNEQFF. CDR3 nucleotides: TGTGCCAGCAGCTTAGTAGCGGGACTATACAATGAGCAGTTCTTC.

This clonotype was found many times. The rearrangement links TRBV25-1 to TRBJ1-4, with D possibly being TRBD1 (5 bases). V lost 7 bases, J lost 5 bases, and 14 bases lay in between. Germline values: CDR1 MGHDK, CDR2 SYGVNS. This CDR3 comprises 14 residues. The CDR3 nucleotides are TGTGCCAGCACCCTTACCGGGACCAATGAAAAACTGTTTTTT. This codes for CASTLTGTNEKLFF.

This clonotype occurred many times. The chain carries TRBV6-6 and TRBJ2-5; 9 positions match TRBD2. Germline-derived CDR1 and CDR2 are MNHNY and SVGAGI (reference sequence). With 7 bases clipped from V and 0 bases from J, the junction kept 6 bases outside the gene matches. The length of the CDR3 is 15 residues. CDR3 region: CASKQRGDYQETQYF. In DNA, the CDR3 is TGTGCCAGCAAACAGCGGGGGGACTACCAAGAGACCCAGTACTTC.

This clonotype appeared a few times. The rearrangement links TRBV19 to TRBJ2-5, with D possibly being TRBD1 (5 bases). Germline CDR1 and CDR2: LNHDA and SQIVND (reference sequence). The CDR3 loop spans 13 amino acids. The CDR3 is CATSSLGLETQYF. The CDR3, as DNA: TGTGCTACCAGTAGTCTGGGGCTGGAGACCCAGTACTTC.

This clonotype was counted ten times or more. The chain uses TRBV27 and TRBJ2-7; the D gene is possibly TRBD1 (6 bases). V lost 6 bases and J 7 bases, leaving 16 bases between the germline ends. Germline V CDR1 and CDR2: MNHEY, SMNVEV (reference sequence). This CDR3 has 13 amino acids. CDR3 residues: CASSPGGHYEQYF. CDR3 DNA sequence: TGTGCCAGCAGCCCTGGGGGCCATTATGAGCAGTACTTC.

In its sample, this clonotype was seen many times. The chain has TRBV28 and TRBJ1-2; perhaps TRBD1 as D (5 bases). V lost 3 bases and J 4 bases, leaving 18 bases between the germline ends. In germline, CDR1 is MDHEN, CDR2 SYDVKM. This CDR3 contains 16 residues. The CDR3 reads CASSLARDSSLYGYTF. CDR3 nucleotide sequence: TGTGCCAGCAGTTTGGCCCGAGACAGCTCACTCTATGGCTACACCTTC.

This clonotype has ten or more counts. Sequence at one end of the junction differs from germline and may be a read error. The rearrangement joins TRBV6-2 or TRBV6-3 to TRBJ2-7, with D tentatively TRBD1 or TRBD2 (5 bases each). This CDR3 comprises 12 residues. In germline, CDR1 is MNHEY, CDR2 SVGEGT. The chain's CDR3 is CASSYSRGQQSF. CDR3 nucleotides: TGTGCCAGCAGTTACTCCCGGGGCCAACAGTCCTTC.

The sample holds many counts of this clonotype. The chain couples TRBV10-3 to TRBJ1-2; D is possibly TRBD1 (6 bases). V was pared by 3 bases and J by 4 bases, with 18 bases between. The CDR3 consists of 16 residues. Germline CDR1 is ENHRY and CDR2 is SYGVKD. This CDR3 is CAISEETGQFLYGYTF. For the CDR3, the DNA is TGTGCCATCAGTGAAGAGACCGGACAGTTCCTCTATGGCTACACCTTC.

This clonotype was observed at least ten times. The chain joins TRBV6-1 to TRBJ2-7; 9 bases match TRBD1. The V gene end was trimmed by 10 bases and the J gene end by 3 bases; junction bases not matched to a gene: 4. Germline CDR1 is MNHNS and CDR2 is SASEGT. There are 12 residues in the CDR3. The CDR3 loop is CATPGQGYEQYF. As DNA, the CDR3 is TGTGCCACCCCGGGACAGGGCTACGAGCAGTACTTC.

This clonotype has ten or more counts. This chain connects TRBV28 to TRBJ2-6, with 8 bases aligning to TRBD1. Germline values: CDR1 MDHEN, CDR2 SYDVKM. With 8 bases clipped from V and 3 bases from J, the junction kept 6 bases outside the gene matches. The CDR3 has 15 amino acids. The CDR3 protein is CASQDRAVGANVLTF. The CDR3 DNA sequence: TGTGCCAGCCAGGACAGGGCAGTTGGGGCCAACGTCCTGACTTTC.

This clonotype was observed at least ten times. V gene TRBV3-1 combines with J gene TRBJ1-1; D is possibly TRBD1 (6 bases). From germline, CDR1 is LGHDT and CDR2 YNNKEL (reference sequence). The germline V and J ends were trimmed by 0 bases and 3 bases, with 8 bases remaining between them. The CDR3 is made up of 14 amino acids. The CDR3 region has the DNA TGTGCCAGCAGCCAAGATGCAGGGGACACTGAAGCTTTCTTT. This sequence encodes CASSQDAGDTEAFF.

A note on this clonotype: This may arise from a read error, as a much more abundant clone is one base away. The chain recombines TRBV7-6 with TRBJ1-6; D is possibly TRBD1 (5 bases). Trimming pared 5 bases from V and 5 bases from J, leaving 10 bases between. CDR1 is SGHVS, CDR2 FNYEAQ, per germline. The length of the CDR3 is 14 residues. This CDR3 reads CASSPAGNNSPLHF. The CDR3 DNA is TGTGCCAGCAGCCCAGCAGGGAATAATTCACCCCTCCACTTT.

At least ten counts were recorded for this clonotype. The J gene is TRBJ2-2, the V gene TRBV29-1; D is perhaps TRBD2 (5 bases). Per the germline V gene, CDR1 is SQVTM and CDR2 is ANQGSEA. There are 12 residues in the CDR3. V was clipped by 4 bases and J by 5 bases, with 8 bases between them. The CDR3 DNA sequence: TGCAGCGTTGTCGAGGGTACCGGGGAGCTGTTTTTT. It translates to CSVVEGTGELFF.

This clonotype turned up a few times. Since a much larger clone is just one base distant, this may be a read error. The CDR3 end shows no conserved phenylalanine or tryptophan, and so a read error is likely. The gene calls are TRBV5-3 and TRBJ1-2, with TRBD1 matching over 7 bases. TRBV5-3 is reported as an ORF; its role is uncertain. The junction had 18 bases not matched to a gene; V was cut back by 8 bases and J by 8 bases. This CDR3 comprises 15 residues. The CDR3 DNA is TGTGCCAGCAGGTTGCAAGGGACAGCAAGAGAAGGCTACACCCTC. Amino acids: CASRLQGTAREGYTL.

Ten or more counts support this clonotype. This chain uses TRBV6-5 with TRBJ2-1, with 7 positions matching TRBD1. The CDR3 is made up of 15 amino acids. The V gene's germline CDR1 is MNHEY and CDR2 SVGAGI. Trimming took 5 bases from V and 9 from J; bases not matched to a gene: 13. The CDR3 sequence is CASSPSTGSGSEQFF. Here the CDR3 DNA reads TGTGCCAGCAGTCCATCGACAGGGTCGGGGAGTGAGCAGTTCTTC.

The chain employs TRBV7-9 and TRBJ2-7; D gene uncertain. Germline V gene lookup returns CDR1 SEHNR and CDR2 FQNEAQ (reference sequence). V lost 3 bases to trimming and J lost 5 bases, with 20 bases between them. The CDR3 is 16 residues long. The CDR3 is CASSLPFEVENDEQYF. The CDR3 nucleotides read TGTGCCAGCAGCTTGCCTTTTGAGGTAGAGAATGACGAGCAGTACTTC.

This clonotype was counted ten times or more. The genes are TRBV30 and TRBJ2-1, with D unclear. V was shortened by 0 bases and J by 10 bases, with 10 bases between the two germline ends. CDR1 is GTSNPN and CDR2 is SVGIG in the germline V gene (reference sequence). CDR3 length equals 12 residues. In DNA form, the CDR3 reads TGTGCCTGGAGTGTACCCCGCTGGGAGCAGTTCTTC. Translated: CAWSVPRWEQFF.

In regard to this clonotype: This may arise from a read error, as a much more abundant clone is one base away. CDR3 sequence: CSVEATDPLVTYNEQFF. CDR3 sequence (DNA): TGCAGCGTTGAAGCTACAGATCCGTTGGTTACCTACAATGAGCAGTTCTTC. The chain employs TRBV29-1 and TRBJ2-1; D gene ambiguous. V was trimmed by 1 base and J by 2 bases, leaving 18 bases between them. Germline assignment: CDR1 SQVTM and CDR2 ANQGSEA. The CDR3 is 17 amino acids.

This clonotype occurred many times. The rearrangement uses TRBV7-8 and TRBJ2-3, with 10 bases that match TRBD2. The CDR3 loop spans 16 amino acids. Germline V gives CDR1 SGHVS, CDR2 FQNEAQ. V trimming: 6 bases; J trimming: 0 bases; junction bases outside the gene matches: 6. The CDR3 is CASRQLAGSSTDTQYF. In DNA form, the CDR3 reads TGTGCCAGCAGACAACTAGCGGGGTCTAGCACAGATACGCAGTATTTT.